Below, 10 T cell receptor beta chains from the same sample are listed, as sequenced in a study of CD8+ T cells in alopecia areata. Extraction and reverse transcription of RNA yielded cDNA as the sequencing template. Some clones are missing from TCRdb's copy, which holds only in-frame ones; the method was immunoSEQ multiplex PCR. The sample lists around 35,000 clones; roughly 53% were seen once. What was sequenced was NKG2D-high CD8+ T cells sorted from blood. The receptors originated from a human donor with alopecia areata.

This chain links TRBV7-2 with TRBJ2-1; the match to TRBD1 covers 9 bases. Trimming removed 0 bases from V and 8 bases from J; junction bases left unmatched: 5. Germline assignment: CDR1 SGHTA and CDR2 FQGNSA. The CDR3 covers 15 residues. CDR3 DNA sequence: TGTGCCAGCAGCTTAGCCTGGGACAGGGCGGATGAGCAGTTCTTC. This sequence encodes CASSLAWDRADEQFF.

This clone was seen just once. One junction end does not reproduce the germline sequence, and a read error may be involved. The CDR3 DNA follows: TGTGCTAGCAGCCCGGGACTAGGGAGGACAGATACGCAGTATTTT. It codes for CASSPGLGRTDTQYF. The rearrangement links TRBV7-7 to TRBJ2-3; 8 bases match TRBD2. The germline V gene encodes CDR1 SSHAT and CDR2 FNYEAQ (reference sequence). The CDR3 runs 15 residues. Filled out from reference TRBV7-7 and TRBJ2-3, the complete variable domain reads GAGVSQSPRYKVTKRGQDVTLRCDPISSHATLYWYQQALGQGPEFLTYFNYEAQPDKSGLPSDRFSAERPEGSISTLTIQRTEQRDSAMYRCASSPGLGRTDTQYFGPGTRLTVL.

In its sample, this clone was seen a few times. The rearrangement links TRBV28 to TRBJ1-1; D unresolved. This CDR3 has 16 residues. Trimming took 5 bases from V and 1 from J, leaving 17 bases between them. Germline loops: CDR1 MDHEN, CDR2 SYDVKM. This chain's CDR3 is CASSGSGWGSNTEAFF. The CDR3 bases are TGTGCCAGCAGTGGCTCAGGCTGGGGTTCGAACACTGAAGCTTTCTTT.

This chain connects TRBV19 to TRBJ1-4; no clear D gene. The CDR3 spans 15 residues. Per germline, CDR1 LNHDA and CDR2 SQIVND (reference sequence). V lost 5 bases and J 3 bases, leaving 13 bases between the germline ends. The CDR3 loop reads CASSGYWPPNEKLFF. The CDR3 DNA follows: TGTGCCAGTAGTGGCTATTGGCCACCTAATGAAAAACTGTTTTTT.

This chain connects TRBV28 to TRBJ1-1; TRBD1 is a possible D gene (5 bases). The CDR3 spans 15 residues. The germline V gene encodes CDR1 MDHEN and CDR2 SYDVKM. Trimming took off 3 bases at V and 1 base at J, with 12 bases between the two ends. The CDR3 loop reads CASSFQGVGNTEAFF. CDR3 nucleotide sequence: TGTGCCAGCAGTTTTCAGGGAGTAGGGAACACTGAAGCTTTCTTT.

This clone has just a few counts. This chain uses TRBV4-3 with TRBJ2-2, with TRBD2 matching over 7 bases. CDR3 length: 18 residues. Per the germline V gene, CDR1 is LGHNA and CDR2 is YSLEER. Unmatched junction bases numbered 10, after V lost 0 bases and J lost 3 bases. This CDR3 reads CASSQDGAGEWDTGELFF. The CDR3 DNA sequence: TGCGCCAGCAGCCAAGATGGGGCGGGAGAGTGGGACACCGGGGAGCTGTTTTTT.

DNA for the CDR3: TGCGCCAGCAGCCATGGCACGGGAGAATTGTCAGATACGCAGTATTTT. Encoded protein: CASSHGTGELSDTQYF. The chain couples TRBV4-3 to TRBJ2-3; D may be TRBD2 (6 bases). The CDR3 covers 16 residues. Germline values: CDR1 LGHNA, CDR2 YSLEER. Between the trimmed V and J ends, which lost 3 bases and 4 bases, there was a span of 17 bases.

CDR3 nucleotides: TGTGCCAGCAGACCAGCGCTTACCTATATCTACGAGCAGTACTTC. Amino acids: CASRPALTYIYEQYF. The J gene is TRBJ2-7, the V gene TRBV7-9, with D hard to call. The CDR3 contains 15 residues. CDR1 is SEHNR and CDR2 is FQNEAQ in the germline V gene (reference sequence). Trimming removed 6 bases at V and 3 bases at J, with 18 bases between.

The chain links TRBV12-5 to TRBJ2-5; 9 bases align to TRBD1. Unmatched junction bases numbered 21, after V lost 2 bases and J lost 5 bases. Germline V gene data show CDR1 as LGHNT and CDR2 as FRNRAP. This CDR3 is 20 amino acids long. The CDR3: CASGLSPGAGQGPSQETQYF. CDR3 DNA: TGTGCTAGTGGTTTGTCTCCCGGAGCGGGACAGGGACCGTCCCAGGAGACCCAGTACTTC.

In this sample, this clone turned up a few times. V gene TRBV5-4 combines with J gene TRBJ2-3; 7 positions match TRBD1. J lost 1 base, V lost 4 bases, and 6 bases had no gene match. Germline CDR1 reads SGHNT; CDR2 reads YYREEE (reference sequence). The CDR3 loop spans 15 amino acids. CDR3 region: CASSVTGRGTDTQYF. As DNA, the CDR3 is TGTGCCAGCAGCGTGACAGGGAGAGGCACAGATACGCAGTATTTT. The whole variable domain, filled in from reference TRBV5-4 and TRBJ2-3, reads ETGVTQSPTHLIKTRGQQVTLRCSSQSGHNTVSWYQQALGQGPQFIFQYYREEENGRGNFPPRFSGLQFPNYSSELNVNALELDDSALYLCASSVTGRGTDTQYFGPGTRLTVL.